This T cell receptor beta chain emerged from a study of response to subunit inactivated influenza vaccine. Study-wide results and caveats: The authors put forward the suggestion that each seasonal influenza vaccination may bring in only a limited number of new T cells.

Trimming removed 0 bases from V and 6 bases from J, with 18 bases in between. Germline CDR1 SGDLS, CDR2 YYNGEE. This CDR3 contains 17 residues. TCRdb reprocessed the RT-PCR reads with MiXCR, giving one entry per CDR3 protein. The sample carries almost 250,000 distinct CDR3 sequences, roughly an eighth recorded once. Points on this clonotype: Its target is not known.

Sequenced material: non-naive T cells sorted from PBMCs, taken 14 days before vaccination. The chain uses TRBV9 and TRBJ2-2, with D perhaps TRBD1 or TRBD2 (5 bases each). This receptor was obtained from a man aged 45-65 years who received an inactivated influenza vaccine. The DNA for the CDR3 is TGTGCCAGCAGCGTAGCGGGGCGACTAAAGAGCGCCGGGGAGCTGTTTTTT. Protein product: CASSVAGRLKSAGELFF.